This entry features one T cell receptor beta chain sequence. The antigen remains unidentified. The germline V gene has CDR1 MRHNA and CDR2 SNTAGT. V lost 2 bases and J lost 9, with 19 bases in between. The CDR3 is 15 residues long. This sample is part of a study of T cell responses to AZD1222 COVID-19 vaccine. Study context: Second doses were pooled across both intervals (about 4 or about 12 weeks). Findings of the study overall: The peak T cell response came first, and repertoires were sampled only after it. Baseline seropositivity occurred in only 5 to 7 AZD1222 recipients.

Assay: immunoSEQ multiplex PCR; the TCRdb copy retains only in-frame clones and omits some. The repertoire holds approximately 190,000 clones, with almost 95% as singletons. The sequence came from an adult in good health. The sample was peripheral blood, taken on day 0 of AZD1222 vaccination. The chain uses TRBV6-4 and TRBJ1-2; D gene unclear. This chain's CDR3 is CASSDGLGPRNSYTF. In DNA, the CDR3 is TGTGCCAGCAGTGACGGTCTGGGCCCGAGAAATAGCTACACCTTC.